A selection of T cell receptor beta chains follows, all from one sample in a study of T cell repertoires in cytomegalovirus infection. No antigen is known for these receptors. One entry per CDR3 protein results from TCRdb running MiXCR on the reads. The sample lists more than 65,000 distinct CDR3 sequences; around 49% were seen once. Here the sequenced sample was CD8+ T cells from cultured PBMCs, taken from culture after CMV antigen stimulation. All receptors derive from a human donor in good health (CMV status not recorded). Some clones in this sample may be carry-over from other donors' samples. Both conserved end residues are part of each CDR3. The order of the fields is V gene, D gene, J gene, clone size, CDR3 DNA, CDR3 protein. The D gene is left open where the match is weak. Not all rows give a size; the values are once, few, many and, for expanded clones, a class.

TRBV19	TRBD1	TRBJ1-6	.	TGTGCCAGTAGTAGCCGCGACAGGGGAGGATTGAGTTCACCCCTCCACTTT	CASSSRDRGGLSSPLHF
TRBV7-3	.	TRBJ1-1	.	TGTGCCAGCAGCTTAGGGGCAGGGGCTGGTGAAGCTTTCTTT	CASSLGAGAGEAFF
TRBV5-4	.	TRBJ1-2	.	TGTGCCAGCAGCGGTAACAGGGAATGGGGCTATGGCTACACCTTC	CASSGNREWGYGYTF
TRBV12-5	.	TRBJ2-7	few	TGTGCTAGTGGTCCCCCCCCGTACGAGCAGTACTTC	CASGPPPYEQYF
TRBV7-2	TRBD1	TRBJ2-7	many	TGTGCCAGCAGCCACAGGGGTAACTACGAGCAGTACTTC	CASSHRGNYEQYF
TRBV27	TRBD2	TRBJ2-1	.	TGTGCCACCCAAGGGACTAGCGGGTACAATGAGCAGTTCTTC	CATQGTSGYNEQFF
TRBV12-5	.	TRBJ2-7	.	TGTGCTAGTGGTCGCGGGACCTACGAGCAGTACTTC	CASGRGTYEQYF
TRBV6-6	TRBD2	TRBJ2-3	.	TGTGCCAGCCGAACGCCTAGCGGGGGGCTAGAGAGGGATACGCAGTATTTT	CASRTPSGGLERDTQYF
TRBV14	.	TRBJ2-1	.	TGTGCCAGCAGCCTCGACCGGAAGGGTGAGCAGTTCTTC	CASSLDRKGEQFF
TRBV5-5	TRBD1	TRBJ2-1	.	TGTGCCAGCAGCCAGGACAGGAGCTCCTACAATGAGCAGTTCTTC	CASSQDRSSYNEQFF
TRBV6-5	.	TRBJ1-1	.	TGTGCCAGCAAGAACACGGGGATCAACACTGAAGCTTTCTTT	CASKNTGINTEAFF
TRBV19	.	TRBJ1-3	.	TGTGCCAGTCAAGCCTCTGGAAACACCATATATTTT	CASQASGNTIYF
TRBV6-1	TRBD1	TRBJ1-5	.	TGTGCCAGCAGTCCACAGGGGATCTATCAGCCCCAGCATTTT	CASSPQGIYQPQHF
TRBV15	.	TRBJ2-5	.	TGTGCCACCAGCAGAGATCTAACATCCCAAGAGACCCAGTACTTC	CATSRDLTSQETQYF
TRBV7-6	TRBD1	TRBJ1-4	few	TGTGCCAGCAGCTTAGGGACAGGGGACGAAGGACTGTTTTTT	CASSLGTGDEGLFF
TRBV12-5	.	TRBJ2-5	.	TGTGCTAGTGGTTTGGGAGGTCAAGAGACCCAGTACTTC	CASGLGGQETQYF